The 6 T cell receptor beta chains below were found in one sample sequenced in a study of CD8+ T cells in alopecia areata. RNA, once extracted, was reverse transcribed into cDNA for use as the sequencing template. TCRdb's copy holds only in-frame clones and misses some; the assay was immunoSEQ multiplex PCR. The sample shows around 300,000 clones, approximately 60% of them seen only once. Documented treatment: oral pan-JAK inhibitor, 5-10 mg twice daily. The sequencing used CD4+ T cells sorted from blood, collected around week 54, from a patient treated with tofacitinib. All receptors come from a human donor with alopecia areata.

The chain combines TRBV5-1 with TRBJ1-2; D perhaps matches TRBD1 (5 bases). V lost 0 bases to trimming and J lost 3 bases, with 12 bases between them. There are 15 residues in the CDR3. Germline loops: CDR1 SGHRS, CDR2 YFSETQ. The CDR3 is CASSLAWDDDYGYTF. The CDR3 DNA follows: TGCGCCAGCAGCTTGGCCTGGGACGACGACTATGGCTACACCTTC.

The chain recombines TRBV27 with TRBJ2-5; D gene ambiguous. From germline, CDR1 is MNHEY and CDR2 SMNVEV (reference sequence). The CDR3 totals 13 residues. Trimming removed 5 bases from V and 2 bases from J, with 9 bases in between. In nucleotides, the CDR3 is TGTGCCAGCAGTCTAGGCAATCAAGAGACCCAGTACTTC. Translation gives CASSLGNQETQYF.

V gene TRBV7-9 combines with J gene TRBJ2-2; 7 nucleotides align to TRBD1. The CDR3 length is 14 residues. The V segment lost 5 bases and the J segment 5 bases; nucleotides outside the gene matches: 5. Germline CDR1 SEHNR, CDR2 FQNEAQ (reference sequence). CDR3 region: CASSPQGDTGELFF. CDR3 nucleotide sequence: TGTGCCAGCAGCCCTCAGGGGGATACCGGGGAGCTGTTTTTT.

This clone turned up a few times. This chain connects TRBV6-1 to TRBJ1-2, with D maybe TRBD1 (5 bases). The V gene lost 3 bases and the J gene lost 4 bases, with 12 bases spanning the gap. Per germline, CDR1 MNHNS and CDR2 SASEGT. This CDR3 region has 14 residues. The CDR3 DNA follows: TGTGCCAGCAGTGATGGACATATTACCTATGGCTACACCTTC. Translated: CASSDGHITYGYTF.

This clone was detected only once. The chain links TRBV7-2 to TRBJ2-5, with TRBD1 matching 7 bases. The CDR3 spans 16 residues. The V gene's germline CDR1 is SGHTA and CDR2 FQGNSA. V shed 3 bases and J 2 bases; nucleotides not matched to a gene: 9. The CDR3 here is CASSFSPPGQQETQYF. The CDR3 nucleotides read TGTGCCAGCAGCTTTTCCCCCCCGGGACAGCAAGAGACCCAGTACTTC.

In its sample, this clone was seen once. CDR3 amino acids: CASSPGWSGHIQYF. The CDR3 coding sequence is TGTGCCAGCAGCCCGGGGTGGTCTGGTCACATTCAGTACTTC. The J gene is TRBJ2-4, the V gene TRBV5-4; D might be TRBD2 (5 bases). The CDR3 sequence is 14 residues long. Trimming took off 4 bases at V and 8 bases at J, with 16 bases between the two ends. Per the germline V gene, CDR1 is SGHNT and CDR2 is YYREEE (reference sequence).